The 14 T cell receptor beta chains below were found in one sample sequenced in a study of OX40 agonist ivuxolimab in advanced cancers. TCRdb's table, derived via immunoSEQ multiplex PCR, lists solely in-frame clones and lacks some. The table shows tens of thousands of clones, with approximately 84% occurring only once. Material: CD4+ or CD8+ T cells sorted from blood, obtained in a trial of the OX40 agonist ivuxolimab. Receptors originate from an adult with an advanced solid tumor such as melanoma, head and neck, liver or kidney cancer.

The chain joins TRBV15 to TRBJ1-4; no firm D call. The ends were cut back, 1 base at V and 1 base at J, with 4 bases in the middle. In germline, CDR1 is LNHNV, CDR2 YYDKDF (reference sequence). The CDR3 sequence is 14 residues long. CDR3 DNA: TGTGCCACCAGCAGAGGGGGAACTAATGAAAAACTGTTTTTT. Translation: CATSRGGTNEKLFF.

The chain couples TRBV11-3 to TRBJ2-5, with D maybe TRBD1 (5 bases). CDR1 and CDR2 (germline): SGHNT, YENEEA. The CDR3 is 14 amino acids. The V and J ends lost 1 base and 2 bases respectively, with 8 bases between them. Here the CDR3 DNA reads TGTGCCAGCAGCTTAGGGGGCATACAAGAGACCCAGTACTTC. This gives the protein CASSLGGIQETQYF.

This sequence joins TRBV19 and TRBJ2-5, with D tentatively TRBD1 or TRBD2 (5 bases each). The ends were cut back, 9 bases at V and 5 bases at J, with 19 bases in the middle. This CDR3 has 14 amino acids. Germline V gives CDR1 LNHDA, CDR2 SQIVND (reference sequence). The DNA of the CDR3 is TGTGCCAGCAGTCATGGGGGTAGGCAGGAGACCCAGTACTTC. Encoded protein: CASSHGGRQETQYF.

The chain uses TRBV4-1 and TRBJ1-1; perhaps TRBD1 as D (5 bases). The V gene lost 5 bases and the J gene lost 7 bases, with 14 bases spanning the gap. The CDR3 length is 13 residues. Per the germline V gene, CDR1 is MGHRA and CDR2 is YSYEKL. CDR3 bases: TGCGCCAGCAGCAAAGGGGCGGAGGGTGAAGCTTTCTTT. Translating it yields CASSKGAEGEAFF.

The rearrangement uses TRBV19 and TRBJ2-2, with unresolved D. The germline gives CDR1 LNHDA, CDR2 SQIVND (reference sequence). V was clipped by 6 bases and J by 0 bases, with 5 bases between them. The CDR3 extends over 13 amino acids. The CDR3 region is CASRITNTGELFF. CDR3 DNA: TGTGCCAGTAGGATAACGAACACCGGGGAGCTGTTTTTT.

This chain joins TRBV23-1 and TRBJ1-3; D not resolved. TRBV23-1 is placed among ORFs of uncertain function. V lost 4 bases, J lost 0 bases, and 19 bases lay in between. The CDR3 has 18 residues. This CDR3 is CASSPKSLSFISGNTIYF. As DNA, the CDR3 is TGCGCCAGCAGTCCCAAATCATTGTCGTTCATCTCTGGAAACACCATATATTTT.

This clone was counted once. The chain uses TRBV5-1 and TRBJ2-1, with D uncertain. In germline, CDR1 is SGHRS, CDR2 YFSETQ. The CDR3 spans 14 residues. V was trimmed by 2 bases and J by 0 bases, leaving 6 bases between them. The CDR3 DNA sequence: TGCGCCAGCAGCTTCCCGGCCTCCTACAATGAGCAGTTCTTC. It specifies CASSFPASYNEQFF.

To note about this clone: Other DNA sequences of this sample code for an identical CDR3. The chain has TRBV6-6 and TRBJ2-5; D gene ambiguous. The CDR3 has 11 residues. Germline CDR1 and CDR2: MNHNY and SVGAGI (reference sequence). Between the trimmed V and J ends, which lost 5 bases and 1 base, there was a span of 2 bases. The CDR3 DNA follows: TGTGCCAGCAGTCTCCAAGAGACCCAGTACTTC. It translates to CASSLQETQYF.

This clone was seen only once. The chain couples TRBV7-2 to TRBJ1-5; perhaps TRBD1 as D (5 bases). This CDR3 is built from 16 residues. Deletions cut 5 bases from V and 3 bases from J, with 17 bases between. From germline, CDR1 is SGHTA and CDR2 FQGNSA. DNA of the CDR3: TGTGCCAGCAGCCAAAGGCGGGACCGACACAATCAGCCCCAGCATTTT. Encoded protein: CASSQRRDRHNQPQHF.

The V and J genes are TRBV25-1 and TRBJ1-2, with 9 bases fitting TRBD1. Germline V gene data show CDR1 as MGHDK and CDR2 as SYGVNS. This CDR3 region has 14 residues. Unmatched junction bases numbered 2, after V lost 4 bases and J lost 2 bases. CDR3 sequence: CASSVDRGNYGYTF. The CDR3 nucleotides are TGTGCCAGCAGTGTAGACAGGGGGAACTATGGCTACACCTTC.

The V gene is TRBV13, the J gene TRBJ2-5; the D gene could be TRBD1 or TRBD2 (5 bases each). The germline V gene encodes CDR1 PRHDT and CDR2 FYEKMQ (reference sequence). The CDR3 length is 13 residues. V was pared by 8 bases and J by 2 bases, with 12 bases between. CDR3 nucleotide sequence: TGTGCCAGCCGGGACGGACCTCAAGAGACCCAGTACTTC. It is translated as CASRDGPQETQYF.

The chain employs TRBV7-9 and TRBJ1-1; no clear D gene. CDR3 length: 11 amino acids. Germline V gives CDR1 SEHNR, CDR2 FQNEAQ (reference sequence). This CDR3 reads CASGRTQEAFF. The CDR3 bases are TGTGCGAGCGGGAGGACCCAGGAAGCTTTCTTT.

CDR3 in DNA: TGCGCCAGCAGCCAAGAGCCCCCCAGCCTCTCTGGAAACACCATATATTTT. Translation gives CASSQEPPSLSGNTIYF. The chain joins TRBV4-1 to TRBJ1-3; D not resolved. CDR1 MGHRA and CDR2 YSYEKL come from the germline V gene. Between the trimmed V and J ends, which lost 0 bases and 0 bases, there was a span of 12 bases. CDR3 length: 17 residues.

The rearrangement links TRBV5-4 to TRBJ1-2; possible D gene TRBD1, 6 bases. This CDR3 is 13 amino acids long. Germline CDR1 is SGHNT and CDR2 is YYREEE (reference sequence). Trimming cost V 4 bases and J 3 bases, with 10 bases left between them. The CDR3 region has the DNA TGTGCCAGCAGCGGAGGGGGGCACTATGGCTACACCTTC. It encodes CASSGGGHYGYTF.